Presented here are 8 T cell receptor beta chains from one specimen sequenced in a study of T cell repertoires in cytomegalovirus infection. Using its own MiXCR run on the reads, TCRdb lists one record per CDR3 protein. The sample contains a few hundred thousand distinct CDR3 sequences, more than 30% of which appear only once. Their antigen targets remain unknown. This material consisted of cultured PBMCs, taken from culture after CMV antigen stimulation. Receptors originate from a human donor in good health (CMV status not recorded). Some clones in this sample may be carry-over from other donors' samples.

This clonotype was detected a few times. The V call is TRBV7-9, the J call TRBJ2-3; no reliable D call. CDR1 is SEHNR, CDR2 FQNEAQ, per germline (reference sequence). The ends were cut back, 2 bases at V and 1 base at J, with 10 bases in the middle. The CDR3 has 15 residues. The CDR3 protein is CASSLSTSRTDTQYF. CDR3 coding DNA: TGTGCCAGCAGCTTATCAACTTCCCGCACAGATACGCAGTATTTT.

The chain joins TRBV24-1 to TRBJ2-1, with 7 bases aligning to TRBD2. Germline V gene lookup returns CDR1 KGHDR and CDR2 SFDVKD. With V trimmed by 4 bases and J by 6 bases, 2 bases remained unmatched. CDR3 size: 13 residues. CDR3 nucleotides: TGTGCCACCAGTGAACGACTAGCCAATGAGCAGTTCTTC. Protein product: CATSERLANEQFF.

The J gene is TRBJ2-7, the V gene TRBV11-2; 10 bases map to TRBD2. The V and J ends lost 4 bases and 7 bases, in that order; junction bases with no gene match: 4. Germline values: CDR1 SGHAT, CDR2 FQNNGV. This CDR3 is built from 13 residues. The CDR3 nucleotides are TGTGCCAGCAGCTGGCCGGGACTAGCGGAGCAGTACTTC. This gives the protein CASSWPGLAEQYF. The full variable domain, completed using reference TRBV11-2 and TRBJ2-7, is EAGVAQSPRYKIIEKRQSVAFWCNPISGHATLYWYQQILGQGPKLLIQFQNNGVVDDSQLPKDRFSAERLKGVDSTLKIQPAKLEDSAVYLCASSWPGLAEQYFGPGTRLTVT.

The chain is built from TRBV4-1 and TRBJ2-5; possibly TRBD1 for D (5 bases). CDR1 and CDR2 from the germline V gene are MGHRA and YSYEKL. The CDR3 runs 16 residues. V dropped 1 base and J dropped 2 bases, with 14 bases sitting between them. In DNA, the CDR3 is TGCGCCAGCAGCCAAGTATGGGGCGCCTCGCAAGAGACCCAGTACTTC. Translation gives CASSQVWGASQETQYF.

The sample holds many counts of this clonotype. CDR3 sequence: CASSLVNREDYEQYF. CDR3 nucleotides: TGTGCCAGCAGCTTAGTGAACCGGGAAGATTACGAGCAGTACTTC. The chain is built from TRBV7-2 and TRBJ2-7; D may be TRBD2 (5 bases). V gave up 1 base and J gave up 4 bases, with 14 bases separating them. From germline, CDR1 is SGHTA and CDR2 FQGNSA. The CDR3 has 15 residues.

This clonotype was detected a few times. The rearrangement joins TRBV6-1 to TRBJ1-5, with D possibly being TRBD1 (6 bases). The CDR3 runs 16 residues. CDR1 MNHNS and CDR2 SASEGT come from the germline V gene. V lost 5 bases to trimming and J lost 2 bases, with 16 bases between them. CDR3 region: CASSRGGLRGNQPQHF. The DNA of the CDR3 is TGTGCCAGCAGTCGCGGGGGGCTCAGGGGCAATCAGCCCCAGCATTTT.

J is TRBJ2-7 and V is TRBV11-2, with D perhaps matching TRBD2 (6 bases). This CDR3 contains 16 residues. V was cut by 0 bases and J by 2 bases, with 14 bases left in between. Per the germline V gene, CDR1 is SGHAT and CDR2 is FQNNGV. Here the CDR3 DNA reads TGTGCCAGCAGCTTAGAGTACGGGTCGGGGGCCTACGAGCAGTACTTC. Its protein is CASSLEYGSGAYEQYF.

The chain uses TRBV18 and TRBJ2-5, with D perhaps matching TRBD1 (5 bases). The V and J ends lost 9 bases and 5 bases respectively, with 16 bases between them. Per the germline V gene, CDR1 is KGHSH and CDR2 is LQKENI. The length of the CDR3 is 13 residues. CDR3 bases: TGTGCCAGTTCGGGCCTGACAGAGGAGACCCAGTACTTC. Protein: CASSGLTEETQYF. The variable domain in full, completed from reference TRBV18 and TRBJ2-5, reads NAGVMQNPRHLVRRRGQEARLRCSPMKGHSHVYWYRQLPEEGLKFMVYLQKENIIDESGMPKERFSAEFPKEGPSILRIQQVVRGDSAAYFCASSGLTEETQYFGPGTRLLVL.